The 32 T cell receptor beta chains presented below share a single source sample, sequenced in a study of blood T cell repertoires in COVID-19. Profiled with immunoSEQ multiplex PCR; TCRdb holds only in-frame clones, not every one. The table lists 350,000 to 450,000 clones, roughly 85% of them singletons. The sample comprised peripheral blood. The receptor set was obtained from a woman under 30 with acute or convalescent COVID-19.

The J gene is TRBJ2-3, the V gene TRBV29-1; 7 positions match TRBD1. Germline V lookup: CDR1 SQVTM, CDR2 ANQGSEA. The CDR3 consists of 13 residues. With 6 bases clipped from V and 8 bases from J, the junction kept 11 bases outside the gene matches. The CDR3 DNA sequence: TGCAGCGTAGATTTTGAGGGGGCGCTTACGCAGTATTTT. Translated, it gives CSVDFEGALTQYF.

The chain combines TRBV6-4 with TRBJ2-7; the match to TRBD2 covers 8 bases. This CDR3 contains 13 residues. The germline gives CDR1 MRHNA, CDR2 SNTAGT. V was pared by 3 bases and J by 5 bases, with 3 bases of the junction left unmatched. The CDR3 spells CASSEQRGNEQYF. The CDR3 DNA reads TGTGCCAGCAGTGAACAGCGGGGGAACGAGCAGTACTTC.

This clone has only a few counts. The genes are TRBV6-5 and TRBJ1-3; maybe TRBD1 (5 bases). This CDR3 is 14 amino acids long. Looked up from germline, CDR1 is MNHEY and CDR2 is SVGAGI. The V and J ends lost 7 bases and 1 base respectively, with 11 bases between them. The CDR3 DNA follows: TGTGCCAGCACCGACGCAGGGTCTGGAAACACCATATATTTT. It yields the protein CASTDAGSGNTIYF.

This rearrangement joins TRBV9 to TRBJ2-1, with D possibly matching TRBD2 (5 bases). This CDR3 has 16 residues. Deletions cut 0 bases from V and 0 bases from J, with 10 bases between. The germline CDR1 and CDR2 sequences are SGDLS and YYNGEE. The CDR3 sequence: CASSVGVGSSYNEQFF. CDR3 nucleotides: TGTGCCAGCAGCGTAGGGGTTGGGAGCTCCTACAATGAGCAGTTCTTC.

The rearrangement joins TRBV28 to TRBJ2-7; 8 nucleotides line up with TRBD1. Trimming at V came to 4 bases and at J to 3 bases, leaving 5 bases not matched to a gene. In germline, CDR1 is MDHEN, CDR2 SYDVKM. This CDR3 is 14 amino acids long. CDR3 in amino acids: CASSSGQGFYEQYF. As DNA, the CDR3 is TGTGCCAGCAGTTCCGGACAGGGCTTCTACGAGCAGTACTTC. The complete variable domain, with remaining parts taken from reference TRBV28 and TRBJ2-7, reads DVKVTQSSRYLVKRTGEKVFLECVQDMDHENMFWYRQDPGLGLRLIYFSYDVKMKEKGDIPEGYSVSREKKERFSLILESASTNQTSMYLCASSSGQGFYEQYFGPGTRLTVT.

V gene TRBV30 combines with J gene TRBJ2-3; TRBD2 agrees at 9 bases. With V trimmed by 4 bases and J by 2 bases, 7 bases remained unmatched. Per the germline V gene, CDR1 is GTSNPN and CDR2 is SVGIG (reference sequence). CDR3 length equals 15 residues. This chain's CDR3 is CAWTRLAGITDTQYF. CDR3 in DNA: TGTGCCTGGACCCGGCTAGCGGGGATCACAGATACGCAGTATTTT. Based on the CDR3 plus reference TRBV30 and TRBJ2-3, the full variable domain is SQTIHQWPATLVQPVGSPLSLECTVEGTSNPNLYWYRQAAGRGLQLLFYSVGIGQISSEVPQNLSASRPQDRQFILSSKKLLLSDSGFYLCAWTRLAGITDTQYFGPGTRLTVL.

This chain uses TRBV9 with TRBJ1-6, with D unresolved. The CDR3 is made up of 15 amino acids. Germline CDR1 is SGDLS and CDR2 is YYNGEE. V gave up 0 bases and J gave up 7 bases, with 11 bases separating them. The CDR3 DNA sequence: TGTGCCAGCAGCGTAGAATACTCCCCGAATTCACCCCTCCACTTT. It encodes CASSVEYSPNSPLHF.

This chain joins TRBV7-9 and TRBJ1-1; no reliable D call. V was cut by 5 bases and J by 1 base, with 5 bases left in between. Germline V CDR1 and CDR2: SEHNR, FQNEAQ (reference sequence). The CDR3 is made up of 12 amino acids. The DNA for the CDR3 is TGTGCCAGCAGCCGCGAGAACACTGAAGCTTTCTTT. Translated, it gives CASSRENTEAFF.

Many counts were recorded for this clone. The rearrangement joins TRBV4-1 to TRBJ2-6, with TRBD2 as a possible D gene (6 bases). The CDR3 is made up of 19 amino acids. Trimming cost V 0 bases and J 0 bases, with 15 bases left between them. Germline CDR1 reads MGHRA; CDR2 reads YSYEKL. The CDR3 loop reads CASSQDRAGSTSGANVLTF. The DNA of the CDR3 is TGCGCCAGCAGCCAAGATCGGGCGGGAAGTACCTCTGGGGCCAACGTCCTGACTTTC.

Comment on this clone: This sample also contains other DNA sequences that code for the same CDR3. The gene calls are TRBV29-1 and TRBJ2-3, with unresolved D. The CDR3 runs to 10 residues. CDR1 SQVTM and CDR2 ANQGSEA come from the germline V gene. The V end lost 6 bases, the J end lost 3 bases, and 4 bases lay between the germline ends. The CDR3, as DNA: TGCAGCGTCGTGACAGATACGCAGTATTTT. Translation: CSVVTDTQYF.

The chain has TRBV24-1 and TRBJ1-1; TRBD1 is a possible D gene (6 bases). The V and J ends lost 4 bases and 4 bases respectively, with 24 bases between them. Germline CDR1 reads KGHDR; CDR2 reads SFDVKD. The CDR3 is made up of 18 amino acids. The CDR3 sequence is CATSDKGHVTVRITEAFF. The CDR3 DNA reads TGTGCCACCAGTGACAAGGGACACGTAACAGTCAGAATCACTGAAGCTTTCTTT.

This chain connects TRBV9 to TRBJ2-5; TRBD2 aligns across 11 bases. CDR3 length equals 17 residues. The trim removed 2 bases at V and 1 base at J, leaving 7 bases unmatched. Germline V gives CDR1 SGDLS, CDR2 YYNGEE. The CDR3 region has the DNA TGTGCCAGCAGCGTTCATAGCGGGGGGGGATTCCAAGAGACCCAGTACTTC. This encodes CASSVHSGGGFQETQYF.

The rearrangement joins TRBV28 to TRBJ2-5, with D possibly matching TRBD1 (6 bases). Trimming stripped 2 bases from V and 4 bases from J, with 11 bases between. This CDR3 region has 14 residues. The germline V gene has CDR1 MDHEN and CDR2 SYDVKM. The CDR3 reads CASSLPQGGETQYF. CDR3 DNA: TGTGCCAGCAGTTTACCACAGGGTGGAGAGACCCAGTACTTC.

The J gene is TRBJ1-2, the V gene TRBV9; perhaps TRBD1 as D (6 bases). Germline loops: CDR1 SGDLS, CDR2 YYNGEE. Trimming pared 3 bases from V and 6 bases from J, leaving 15 bases between. The CDR3 has 14 amino acids. Here the CDR3 DNA reads TGTGCCAGCAGCGACTGGAGACAGGCGAATGGCTACACCTTC. It encodes CASSDWRQANGYTF.

This clone was seen a single time. The chain links TRBV7-8 to TRBJ2-7, with D unresolved. CDR1 and CDR2 (germline): SGHVS, FQNEAQ. The germline V and J ends were trimmed by 0 bases and 1 base, with 10 bases remaining between them. CDR3 length: 15 amino acids. This chain's CDR3 is CASSLAAAASYEQYF. CDR3 nucleotides: TGTGCCAGCAGCTTAGCAGCCGCCGCTTCCTACGAGCAGTACTTC.

V and J are TRBV7-3 and TRBJ2-3; D is unclear. Germline-derived CDR1 and CDR2 are SGHTA and FQGTGA. V lost 5 bases, J lost 4 bases, and 13 bases lay in between. The CDR3 runs to 14 residues. CDR3 bases: TGTGCCAGCAGCCCGGGTTTGGCGGCAGATACGCAGTATTTT. This codes for CASSPGLAADTQYF.

V and J are TRBV3-1 (or the pseudogene TRBV3-2) and TRBJ2-7; 9 bases align to TRBD1. V was clipped by 6 bases and J by 5 bases; unmatched bases: 5. Germline-derived CDR1 and CDR2 are LGHDT and YNNKEL (reference sequence). CDR3 length: 13 amino acids. The CDR3: CASRRQGGNEQYF. CDR3 coding DNA: TGTGCCAGCAGACGACAGGGGGGAAACGAGCAGTACTTC.

Turning to this clone: At one boundary the junction diverges from the germline segment, which might be a read error. CDR3 DNA sequence: TGTGCCACCAGTGCCAACAGCGGGAGGAACTCCCACGAGCAGTACTTC. Its protein product is CATSANSGRNSHEQYF. The V call is TRBV24-1, the J call TRBJ2-7; 9 nucleotides line up with TRBD2. The CDR3 is 16 amino acids. CDR1 and CDR2 from the germline V gene are KGHDR and SFDVKD.

The chain links TRBV28 to TRBJ1-1, with D possibly TRBD1 on 5 matching bases. The germline V and J ends were trimmed by 10 bases and 4 bases, with 13 bases remaining between them. This CDR3 has 12 amino acids. Germline loops: CDR1 MDHEN, CDR2 SYDVKM. This CDR3 is CATRQGSTEAFF. CDR3 sequence (DNA): TGTGCCACCCGCCAGGGATCCACTGAAGCTTTCTTT. The full variable domain, completed using reference TRBV28 and TRBJ1-1, is DVKVTQSSRYLVKRTGEKVFLECVQDMDHENMFWYRQDPGLGLRLIYFSYDVKMKEKGDIPEGYSVSREKKERFSLILESASTNQTSMYLCATRQGSTEAFFGQGTRLTVV.

The chain joins TRBV7-3 to TRBJ2-3; no reliable D call. This CDR3 has 12 residues. With 5 bases removed from V and 5 bases from J, the gap between germline ends came to 8 bases. Germline assignment: CDR1 SGHTA and CDR2 FQGTGA. Here the CDR3 DNA reads TGTGCCAGCAGCGAAGCGAGAGATACGCAGTATTTT. Protein: CASSEARDTQYF.

V gene TRBV5-1 combines with J gene TRBJ2-2; D possibly corresponds to TRBD1 (6 bases). V lost 3 bases and J lost 4, with 13 bases in between. CDR1 is SGHRS, CDR2 YFSETQ, per germline. The CDR3 consists of 15 residues. The CDR3 loop reads CASSSQGSVTGELFF. DNA for the CDR3: TGCGCCAGCAGCTCCCAGGGGTCGGTCACCGGGGAGCTGTTTTTT. The complete variable domain, with remaining parts taken from reference TRBV5-1 and TRBJ2-2, reads KAGVTQTPRYLIKTRGQQVTLSCSPISGHRSVSWYQQTPGQGLQFLFEYFSETQRNKGNFPGRFSGRQFSNSRSEMNVSTLELGDSALYLCASSSQGSVTGELFFGEGSRLTVL.

The chain links TRBV6-1 to TRBJ2-5; 11 positions match TRBD1. V was clipped by 1 base and J by 3 bases; unmatched bases: 10. The CDR3 covers 18 residues. CDR1 is MNHNS and CDR2 is SASEGT in the germline V gene. The CDR3 DNA reads TGTGCCAGCAGTGAAGGGACAGGGGGCGCGAGGGGAAAAGAGACCCAGTACTTC. Protein: CASSEGTGGARGKETQYF.

A note on this clone: The same CDR3 also results from other DNA sequences found in this sample. This chain connects TRBV2 to TRBJ1-2; D is possibly TRBD1 (6 bases). V shed 0 bases and J shed 5 bases, with 7 bases lying between them. The CDR3 has 13 residues. Germline lookup yields CDR1 SNHLY and CDR2 FYNNEI. The CDR3 spells CASSEAGGYGYTF. The CDR3 DNA sequence: TGTGCCAGCAGTGAAGCAGGGGGATATGGCTACACCTTC.

The V and J genes are TRBV6-2 or TRBV6-3 and TRBJ2-7; maybe TRBD1 (5 bases). V lost 4 bases and J lost 3, with 13 bases in between. This CDR3 has 14 amino acids. CDR1 is MNHEY, CDR2 SVGEGT, per germline. The DNA for the CDR3 is TGTGCCAGCAGTTCAGGGTATTCCTTCTACGAGCAGTACTTC. It translates to CASSSGYSFYEQYF.

The chain employs TRBV5-1 and TRBJ1-2, with 7 bases fitting TRBD1. V lost 3 bases, J lost 5 bases, and 7 bases stayed unmatched. The CDR3 consists of 14 residues. CDR1 is SGHRS, CDR2 YFSETQ, per germline. CDR3 in DNA: TGCGCCAGCAGCTCCCGACAGGGAGGATATGGCTACACCTTC. It codes for CASSSRQGGYGYTF.

The rearrangement links TRBV2 to TRBJ1-6, with TRBD1 identical over 10 bases. The J segment lost 10 bases and the V segment lost 6 bases, leaving 15 bases of the junction unmatched. Germline CDR1 reads SNHLY; CDR2 reads FYNNEI. This CDR3 has 17 residues. The CDR3 bases are TGTGCCAGCAGATTGACAGGGGGCGAAAAAGGGGAATCACCCCTCCACTTT. Its translation: CASRLTGGEKGESPLHF.

The chain joins TRBV3-1 (or the pseudogene TRBV3-2) to TRBJ2-2; no clear D. The CDR3 is made up of 13 amino acids. Germline assignment: CDR1 LGHDT and CDR2 YNNKEL (reference sequence). V shed 2 bases and J shed 7 bases, with 8 bases lying between them. As DNA, the CDR3 is TGTGCCAGCAGCCAAAAACTTGTCGGGGAGCTGTTTTTT. Its translation: CASSQKLVGELFF.

The chain combines TRBV7-6 with TRBJ1-1, with a weak D call TRBD1 (5 bases). V was cut by 1 base and J by 3 bases, with 18 bases left in between. The germline gives CDR1 SGHVS, CDR2 FNYEAQ. The CDR3 runs to 17 residues. CDR3 protein: CASSLGVSGVGYTEAFF. In DNA, the CDR3 is TGTGCCAGCAGCTTAGGGGTGTCGGGGGTTGGGTACACTGAAGCTTTCTTT.

The chain employs TRBV6-5 and TRBJ2-7; 7 nucleotides line up with TRBD2. The CDR3 runs to 15 residues. The V gene end was trimmed by 10 bases and the J gene end by 0 bases; junction bases not matched to a gene: 12. Per germline, CDR1 MNHEY and CDR2 SVGAGI. The CDR3 nucleotides are TGTGCCACCCGTCTTTCCAGCGGGAACTCCTACGAGCAGTACTTC. Its protein product is CATRLSSGNSYEQYF.

The gene calls are TRBV6-7 and TRBJ2-7; 7 bases are a match to TRBD2. TRBV6-7 is treated as an ORF (open reading frame) with a function not yet certain. Trimming removed 4 bases from V and 0 bases from J; junction bases left unmatched: 0. The CDR3 has 13 residues. As DNA, the CDR3 is TGTGCCAGCAGTTGGGACTACTCCTACGAGCAGTACTTC. Translation: CASSWDYSYEQYF.

This clone occurred once. The genes are TRBV7-6 and TRBJ2-1; weak D call: TRBD1 (6 bases). This CDR3 has 15 amino acids. Germline CDR1 SGHVS, CDR2 FNYEAQ. Deletions cut 5 bases from V and 9 bases from J, with 20 bases between. The CDR3 protein is CASSPRTAPGIEQFF. As DNA, the CDR3 is TGTGCCAGCAGCCCCAGGACAGCGCCTGGGATTGAGCAGTTCTTC.

The chain uses TRBV19 and TRBJ2-1; D might be TRBD2 (5 bases). The CDR3 extends over 15 amino acids. The germline gives CDR1 LNHDA, CDR2 SQIVND (reference sequence). V shed 6 bases and J shed 0 bases, with 12 bases lying between them. CDR3 sequence: CASSATTSSYNEQFF. The DNA for the CDR3 is TGTGCCAGTAGCGCCACTACTAGCTCCTACAATGAGCAGTTCTTC.